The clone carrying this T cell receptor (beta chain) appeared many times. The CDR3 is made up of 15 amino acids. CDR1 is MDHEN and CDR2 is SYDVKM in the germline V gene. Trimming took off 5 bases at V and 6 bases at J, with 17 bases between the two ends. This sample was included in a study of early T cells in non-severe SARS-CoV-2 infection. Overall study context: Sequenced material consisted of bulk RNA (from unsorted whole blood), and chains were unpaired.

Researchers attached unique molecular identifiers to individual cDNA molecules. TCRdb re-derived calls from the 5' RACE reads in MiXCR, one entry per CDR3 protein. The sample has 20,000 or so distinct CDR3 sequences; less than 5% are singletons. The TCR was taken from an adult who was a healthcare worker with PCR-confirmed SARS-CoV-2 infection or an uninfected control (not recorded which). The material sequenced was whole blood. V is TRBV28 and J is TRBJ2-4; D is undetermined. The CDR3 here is CASSPWKGLGNIQYF. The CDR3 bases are TGTGCCAGCAGTCCTTGGAAGGGCCTAGGAAACATTCAGTACTTC.